Below are 2 T cell receptor beta chains sequenced from a single sample in a study of T-cell memory formation after mild COVID-19. TCRdb independently ran MiXCR on the 5' RACE reads; one entry per CDR3 protein. The data hold about 320,000 distinct CDR3 sequences, with 13% to 15% observed a single time. Sequenced input: PBMCs or a T cell subset sorted from them (not recorded which). These receptors were taken from a man aged 18 to 30 who had mild COVID-19 (a few samples of this study predate the infection). Cell type and time point are not known.

This sequence joins TRBV28 and TRBJ1-2, with 8 positions matching TRBD1. The CDR3 has 16 residues. Germline loops: CDR1 MDHEN, CDR2 SYDVKM. V lost 3 bases and J lost 8; bases outside the gene matches: 14. This chain's CDR3 is CASSLLGQGADGGYTF. CDR3 DNA sequence: TGTGCCAGCAGTTTGTTGGGGCAGGGGGCTGACGGGGGCTACACCTTC.

The chain uses TRBV5-1 and TRBJ1-2; no firm D call. The CDR3 extends over 12 amino acids. The germline CDR1 and CDR2 sequences are SGHRS and YFSETQ. V was shortened by 1 base and J by 8 bases, with 9 bases between the two germline ends. The CDR3 region is CASSLTDEGYTF. The CDR3 nucleotides are TGCGCCAGCAGCTTGACAGACGAGGGCTACACCTTC. Variable domain in full (rest from reference TRBV5-1 and TRBJ1-2): KAGVTQTPRYLIKTRGQQVTLSCSPISGHRSVSWYQQTPGQGLQFLFEYFSETQRNKGNFPGRFSGRQFSNSRSEMNVSTLELGDSALYLCASSLTDEGYTFGSGTRLTVV.